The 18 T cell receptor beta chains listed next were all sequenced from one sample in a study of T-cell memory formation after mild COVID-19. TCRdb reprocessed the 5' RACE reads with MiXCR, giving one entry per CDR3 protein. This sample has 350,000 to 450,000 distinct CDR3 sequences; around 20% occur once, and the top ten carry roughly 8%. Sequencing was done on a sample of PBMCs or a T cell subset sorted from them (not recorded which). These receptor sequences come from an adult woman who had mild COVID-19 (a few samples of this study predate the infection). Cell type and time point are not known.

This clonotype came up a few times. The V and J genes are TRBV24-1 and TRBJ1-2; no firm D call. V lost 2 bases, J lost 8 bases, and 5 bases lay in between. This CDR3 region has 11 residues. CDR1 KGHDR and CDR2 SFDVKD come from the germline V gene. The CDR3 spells CATSDWSGYTF. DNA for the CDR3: TGTGCCACCAGTGATTGGAGCGGCTACACCTTC.

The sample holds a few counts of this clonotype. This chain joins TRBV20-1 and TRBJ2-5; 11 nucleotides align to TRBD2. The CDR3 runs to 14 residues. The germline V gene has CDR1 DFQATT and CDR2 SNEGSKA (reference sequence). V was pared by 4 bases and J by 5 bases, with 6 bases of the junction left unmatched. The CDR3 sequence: CSAKTSGSGETQYF. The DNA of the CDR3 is TGCAGTGCTAAAACTAGCGGGAGCGGTGAGACCCAGTACTTC.

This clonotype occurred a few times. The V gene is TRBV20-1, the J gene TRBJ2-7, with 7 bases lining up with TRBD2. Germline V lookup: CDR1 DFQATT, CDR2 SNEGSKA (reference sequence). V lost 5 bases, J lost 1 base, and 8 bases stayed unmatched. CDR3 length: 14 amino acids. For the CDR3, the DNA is TGCAGTGCTTCCCCACTAGCGTCATCCTACGAGCAGTACTTC. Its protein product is CSASPLASSYEQYF.

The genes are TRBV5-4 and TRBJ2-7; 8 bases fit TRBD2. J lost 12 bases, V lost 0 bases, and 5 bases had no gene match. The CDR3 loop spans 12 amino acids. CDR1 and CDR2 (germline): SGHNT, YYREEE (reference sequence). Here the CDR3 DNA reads TGTGCCAGCAGCTTGGGACTAGCGAGGATGTACTTC. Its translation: CASSLGLARMYF.

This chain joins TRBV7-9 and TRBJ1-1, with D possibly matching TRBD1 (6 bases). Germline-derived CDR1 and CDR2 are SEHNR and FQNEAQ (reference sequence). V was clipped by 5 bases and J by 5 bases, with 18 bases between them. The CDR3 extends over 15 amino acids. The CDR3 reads CASSQLGVRGTEAFF. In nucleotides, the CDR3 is TGTGCCAGCAGCCAATTAGGGGTCAGGGGAACTGAAGCTTTCTTT.

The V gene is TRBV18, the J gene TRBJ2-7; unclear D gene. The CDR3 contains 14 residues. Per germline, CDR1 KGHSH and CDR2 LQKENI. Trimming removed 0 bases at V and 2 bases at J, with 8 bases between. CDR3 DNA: TGTGCCAGCTCACCACCGCACAGCACCTACGAGCAGTACTTC. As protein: CASSPPHSTYEQYF.

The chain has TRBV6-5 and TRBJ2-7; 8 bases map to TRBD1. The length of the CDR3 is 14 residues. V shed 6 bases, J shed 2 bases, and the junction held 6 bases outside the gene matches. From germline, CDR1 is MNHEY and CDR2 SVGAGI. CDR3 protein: CASSNDRGTYEQYF. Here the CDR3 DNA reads TGTGCCAGCAGCAACGACAGGGGCACCTACGAGCAGTACTTC.

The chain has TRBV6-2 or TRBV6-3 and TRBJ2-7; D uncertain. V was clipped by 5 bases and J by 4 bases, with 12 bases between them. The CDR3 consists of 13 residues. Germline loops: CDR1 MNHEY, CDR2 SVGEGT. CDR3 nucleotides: TGTGCCAGCAGTACTAACGGACCTTACGAGCAGTACTTC. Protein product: CASSTNGPYEQYF.

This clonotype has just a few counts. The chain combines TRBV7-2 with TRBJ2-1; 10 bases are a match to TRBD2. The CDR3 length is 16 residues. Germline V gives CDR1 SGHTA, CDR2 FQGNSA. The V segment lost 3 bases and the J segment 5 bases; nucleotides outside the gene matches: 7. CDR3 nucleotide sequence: TGTGCCAGCAGCTTTAACCCGGGACTAGCGAACAATGAGCAGTTCTTC. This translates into CASSFNPGLANNEQFF.

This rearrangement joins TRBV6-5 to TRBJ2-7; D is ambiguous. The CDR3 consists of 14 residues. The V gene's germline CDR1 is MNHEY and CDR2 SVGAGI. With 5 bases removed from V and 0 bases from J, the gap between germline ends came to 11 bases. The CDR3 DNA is TGTGCCAGCAGTACCTCTATCGCCTCCTACGAGCAGTACTTC. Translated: CASSTSIASYEQYF.

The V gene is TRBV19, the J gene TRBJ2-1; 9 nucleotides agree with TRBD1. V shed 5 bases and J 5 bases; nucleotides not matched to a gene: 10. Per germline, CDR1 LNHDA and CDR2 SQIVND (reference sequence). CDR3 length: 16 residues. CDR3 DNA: TGTGCCAGTAGTGCTCCGGGACAGGGTTCCCACAATGAGCAGTTCTTC. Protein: CASSAPGQGSHNEQFF.

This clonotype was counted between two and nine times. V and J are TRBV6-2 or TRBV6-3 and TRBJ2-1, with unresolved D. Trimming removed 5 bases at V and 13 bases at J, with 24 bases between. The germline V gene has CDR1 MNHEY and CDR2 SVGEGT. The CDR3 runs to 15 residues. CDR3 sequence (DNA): TGTGCCAGCAGTCTCGAACGAGACGGAAGGTGGGATCAGTTCTTC. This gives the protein CASSLERDGRWDQFF.

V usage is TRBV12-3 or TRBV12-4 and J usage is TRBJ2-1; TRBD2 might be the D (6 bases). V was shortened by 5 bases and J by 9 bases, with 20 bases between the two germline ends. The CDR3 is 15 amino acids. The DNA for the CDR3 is TGTGCCAGCAGTCCGGGGACTCTAGGATCCAGTGAGCAGTTCTTC. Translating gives CASSPGTLGSSEQFF.

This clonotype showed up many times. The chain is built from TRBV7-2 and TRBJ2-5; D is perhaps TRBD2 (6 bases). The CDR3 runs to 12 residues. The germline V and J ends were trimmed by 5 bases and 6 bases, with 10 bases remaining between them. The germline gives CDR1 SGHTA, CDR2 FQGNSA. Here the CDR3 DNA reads TGTGCCAGCAGCCATGCGGGGAAGACCCAGTACTTC. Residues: CASSHAGKTQYF.

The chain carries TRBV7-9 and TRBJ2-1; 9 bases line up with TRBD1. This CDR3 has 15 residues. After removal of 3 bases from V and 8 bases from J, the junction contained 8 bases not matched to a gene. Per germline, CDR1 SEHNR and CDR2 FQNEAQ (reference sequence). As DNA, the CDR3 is TGTGCCAGCAGCTTGGTGGGACAGGGTCTTTATGAGCAGTTCTTC. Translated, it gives CASSLVGQGLYEQFF.

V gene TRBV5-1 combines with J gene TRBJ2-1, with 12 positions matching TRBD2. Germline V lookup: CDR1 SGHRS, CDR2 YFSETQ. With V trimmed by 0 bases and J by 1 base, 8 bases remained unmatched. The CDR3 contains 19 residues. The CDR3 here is CASSLASLGLAGSYNEQFF. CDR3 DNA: TGCGCCAGCAGCTTGGCCTCTCTGGGACTAGCGGGTTCCTACAATGAGCAGTTCTTC.

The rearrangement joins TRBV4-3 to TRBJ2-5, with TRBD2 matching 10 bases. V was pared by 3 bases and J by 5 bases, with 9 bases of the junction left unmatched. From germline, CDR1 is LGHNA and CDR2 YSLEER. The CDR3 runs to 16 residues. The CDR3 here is CASSHNLAGEGETQYF. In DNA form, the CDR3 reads TGCGCCAGCAGCCACAATCTAGCGGGAGAGGGGGAGACCCAGTACTTC.

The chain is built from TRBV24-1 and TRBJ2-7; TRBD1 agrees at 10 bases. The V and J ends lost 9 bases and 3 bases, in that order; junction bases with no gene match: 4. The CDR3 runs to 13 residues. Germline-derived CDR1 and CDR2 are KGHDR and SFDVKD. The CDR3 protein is CATGTGEFYEQYF. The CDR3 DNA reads TGTGCCACCGGGACAGGGGAGTTCTACGAGCAGTACTTC.